This TCR beta chain was profiled in a study of beta chain features in type 1 diabetes. Overall study context: Across every sample, around 98 million sorted cells were examined in total. Study-wide results and limits: For Type 1 diabetes patients, all four CD4+ subsets carried TCRB CDR3s that were moderately but significantly shorter. Compared to healthy donors, patients appeared to have naive, central memory and Treg TCRB repertoires that were more alike.

Expressed TCRB transcripts were sequenced because the isolated RNA had all been reverse transcribed beforehand. Reads from naive, central memory and regulatory T cell samples averaged about 3.57 million. The method was immunoSEQ multiplex PCR; TCRdb's version includes in-frame clones alone and lacks a portion of them. The profile covers 250,000 to 350,000 clones, with roughly an eighth appearing a single time and less than 0.02% taken by the ten largest. In this sample, this clone turned up a few times. Its antigen remains unidentified. The clonotype originates from a young man with type 1 diabetes. Material: naive CD4+ T cells from blood.

The CDR3 protein is CASSLPGLYNEQFF. CDR3 sequence (DNA): TGCGCCAGCAGCTTGCCAGGACTCTACAATGAGCAGTTCTTC. The rearrangement uses TRBV5-1 and TRBJ2-1; tentative D call: TRBD2 (5 bases). CDR1 is SGHRS, CDR2 YFSETQ, per germline. V shed 1 base and J shed 3 bases, with 8 bases lying between them. This CDR3 has 14 residues.